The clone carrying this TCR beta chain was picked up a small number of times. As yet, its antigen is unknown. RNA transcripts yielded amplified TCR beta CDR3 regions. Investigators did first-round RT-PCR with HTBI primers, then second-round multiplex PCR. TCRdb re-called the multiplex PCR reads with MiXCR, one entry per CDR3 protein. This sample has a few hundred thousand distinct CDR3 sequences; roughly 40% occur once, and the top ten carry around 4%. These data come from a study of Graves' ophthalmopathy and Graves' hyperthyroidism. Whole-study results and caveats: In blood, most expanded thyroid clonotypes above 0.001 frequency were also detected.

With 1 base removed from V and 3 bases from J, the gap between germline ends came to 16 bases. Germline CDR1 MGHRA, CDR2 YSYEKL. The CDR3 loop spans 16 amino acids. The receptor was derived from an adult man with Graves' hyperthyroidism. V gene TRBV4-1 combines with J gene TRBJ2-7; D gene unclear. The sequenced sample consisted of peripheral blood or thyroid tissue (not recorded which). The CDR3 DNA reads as TGCGCCAGCAGCCAAGTTTACCCCGGTAGTCACTACGAGCAGTACTTC. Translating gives CASSQVYPGSHYEQYF.